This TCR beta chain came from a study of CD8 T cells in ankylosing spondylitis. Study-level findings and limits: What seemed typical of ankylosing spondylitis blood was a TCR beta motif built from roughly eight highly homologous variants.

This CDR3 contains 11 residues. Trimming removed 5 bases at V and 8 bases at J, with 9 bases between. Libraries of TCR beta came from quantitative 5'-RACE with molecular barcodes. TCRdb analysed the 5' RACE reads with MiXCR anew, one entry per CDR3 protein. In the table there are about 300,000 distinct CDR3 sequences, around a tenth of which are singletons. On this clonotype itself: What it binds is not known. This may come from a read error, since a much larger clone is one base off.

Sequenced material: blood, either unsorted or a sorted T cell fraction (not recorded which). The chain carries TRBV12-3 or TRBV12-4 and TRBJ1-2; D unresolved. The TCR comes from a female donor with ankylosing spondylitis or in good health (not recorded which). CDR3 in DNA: TGTGCCAGCAGTCCTCGGCAGGGCTACACCTTC. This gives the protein CASSPRQGYTF.